This T cell receptor beta chain is drawn from a study of blood T cell repertoires in COVID-19. Study in general: The samples span acute and convalescent COVID-19 from the United States, Italy and Spain. In each case, the material was cDNA or gDNA derived from T cells, B-cell-depleted T cells, or PBMCs.

In the study's own analysis: Scientists estimated how many nucleated cells there were by amplifying reference gene primers. Profiled with immunoSEQ multiplex PCR; TCRdb holds only in-frame clones, not every one. For V, J and clone size, that table is used; D and trimming come from the DNA. The data contain under 200,000 clones, around 82% of them singletons. The CDR3 is 14 amino acids. The V gene's germline CDR1 is SGHNT and CDR2 YENEEA. Trimming pared 0 bases from V and 8 bases from J, leaving 13 bases between. This clonotype was obtained from a woman aged 60-70 years with acute COVID-19. The V and J genes are TRBV11-3 and TRBJ1-2; D call uncertain. The sample taken for sequencing was PBMCs or T cells enriched from blood (not recorded which). DNA for the CDR3: TGTGCCAGCAGCTTAGAGTCTTTGGAGTGGGGCTACACCTTC. It translates to CASSLESLEWGYTF.